These 20 T cell receptor beta chains came from one sample sequenced in a study of a mutant IDH1 vaccine in newly diagnosed glioma (dated by TCRdb to about 2021). The meaning of the sample's time point label: week 47, end of study. Each vaccine dose was 300 ug of a 20-mer mutant IDH1 peptide in Montanide, given subcutaneously with topical imiquimod. Receptor amplification or capture employed the immunoSEQ multiplex PCR assay. TCRdb re-hosts the immuneACCESS table, in-frame sequences only. Its copies lack some clones; in the studies checked, an unresolved V gene accounts for under half of them, and the cause for the rest is not known. This sample lists around 26,000 clones; 82% were detected once. The ten most abundant clones make up about 3.8% of the sample. No antigen is known for these receptors. The sequencing here drew on PBMCs, taken from a glioma patient whose treatment included an IDH1 peptide vaccine. Every receptor here comes from a man between 35 and 55 years old with glioma. Some clones in this sample may be carry-over from other donors' samples.

This chain uses TRBV27 with TRBJ2-7; possibly TRBD1 for D (5 bases). V lost 6 bases and J lost 0, with 15 bases in between. The CDR3 length is 15 residues. Per germline, CDR1 MNHEY and CDR2 SMNVEV (reference sequence). CDR3 DNA: TGTGCCAGCAGCCCGGCAGGGTCCTTCTCCTACGAGCAGTACTTC. This encodes CASSPAGSFSYEQYF.

This clone was seen once. The chain recombines TRBV11-2 with TRBJ2-1; 12 bases align to TRBD2. V lost 4 bases, J lost 4 bases, and 5 bases stayed unmatched. CDR1 and CDR2 (germline): SGHAT, FQNNGV. The length of the CDR3 is 16 residues. CDR3 region: CASSSGLAGRYNEQFF. The CDR3 nucleotides are TGTGCCAGCAGCTCAGGACTAGCGGGGCGTTACAATGAGCAGTTCTTC.

The chain links TRBV30 to TRBJ1-2; D is possibly TRBD1 (5 bases). The V end was cut by 3 bases, the J end by 5 bases, with 7 bases between. This CDR3 has 11 amino acids. The germline gives CDR1 GTSNPN, CDR2 SVGIG (reference sequence). This CDR3 is CAWRTAYGYTF. CDR3 DNA: TGTGCCTGGAGGACAGCTTATGGCTACACCTTC.

V gene TRBV6-1 combines with J gene TRBJ1-1; 9 bases line up with TRBD1. The germline CDR1 and CDR2 sequences are MNHNS and SASEGT. J gave up 3 bases and V 4 bases, and 3 bases lay outside the gene matches. This CDR3 comprises 14 residues. CDR3 in amino acids: CASSGTGAYTEAFF. The CDR3 coding sequence is TGTGCCAGCAGTGGGACAGGGGCTTACACTGAAGCTTTCTTT.

This chain joins TRBV19 and TRBJ2-7; either TRBD1 or TRBD2 may supply D (5 bases each). V lost 3 bases and J lost 7, with 16 bases in between. This CDR3 comprises 14 residues. The germline gives CDR1 LNHDA, CDR2 SQIVND (reference sequence). As DNA, the CDR3 is TGTGCCAGTAGTATTCAGGACCCATGGGGGGAGCAGTACTTC. It is translated as CASSIQDPWGEQYF.

Comment on this clone: Different DNA sequences within this sample yield the same CDR3. The V gene is TRBV30, the J gene TRBJ1-2, with a tentative D call TRBD1 (6 bases). CDR1 is GTSNPN, CDR2 SVGIG, per germline (reference sequence). V lost 0 bases and J 2 bases, leaving 10 bases between the germline ends. The CDR3 is 14 residues long. CDR3 in DNA: TGTGCCTGGAGTGTACTAGGACAGAACTATGGCTACACCTTC. This sequence encodes CAWSVLGQNYGYTF. Full variable domain (rest looked up from reference TRBV30 and TRBJ1-2): SQTIHQWPATLVQPVGSPLSLECTVEGTSNPNLYWYRQAAGRGLQLLFYSVGIGQISSEVPQNLSASRPQDRQFILSSKKLLLSDSGFYLCAWSVLGQNYGYTFGSGTRLTVV.

This rearrangement joins TRBV2 to TRBJ1-1; 9 nucleotides match TRBD1. Trimming removed 8 bases from V and 0 bases from J; junction bases left unmatched: 1. This CDR3 is built from 13 residues. Germline loops: CDR1 SNHLY, CDR2 FYNNEI. CDR3 DNA sequence: TGTGCCAGCGGGACAGGGTTGAACACTGAAGCTTTCTTT. This codes for CASGTGLNTEAFF.

The chain links TRBV6-6 to TRBJ2-2, with D possibly TRBD2 on 6 matching bases. V dropped 0 bases and J dropped 6 bases, with 11 bases sitting between them. Germline CDR1 MNHNY, CDR2 SVGAGI (reference sequence). This CDR3 has 15 amino acids. CDR3 DNA sequence: TGTGCCAGCAGTTACTCGGGGGGACGGGCCGGGGAGCTGTTTTTT. It codes for CASSYSGGRAGELFF.

This clone was seen more than once but under ten times. This rearrangement joins TRBV18 to TRBJ1-1; no firm D call. The CDR3 sequence is 13 residues long. V was trimmed by 6 bases and J by 1 base, leaving 9 bases between them. Germline CDR1 KGHSH, CDR2 LQKENI. CDR3 region: CASSEQRNTEAFF. The CDR3, as DNA: TGTGCCAGCTCCGAACAGAGGAACACTGAAGCTTTCTTT. Filled out from reference TRBV18 and TRBJ1-1, the complete variable domain reads NAGVMQNPRHLVRRRGQEARLRCSPMKGHSHVYWYRQLPEEGLKFMVYLQKENIIDESGMPKERFSAEFPKEGPSILRIQQVVRGDSAAYFCASSEQRNTEAFFGQGTRLTVV.

J is TRBJ1-1 and V is TRBV7-6; D may be TRBD1 (6 bases). This CDR3 has 15 residues. V gave up 1 base and J gave up 5 bases, with 14 bases separating them. Germline loops: CDR1 SGHVS, CDR2 FNYEAQ. Here the CDR3 DNA reads TGTGCCAGCAGCTTAGGTCCAGGGGCTGAAACTGAAGCTTTCTTT. It yields the protein CASSLGPGAETEAFF.

The chain has TRBV5-4 and TRBJ2-2; D is perhaps TRBD1 or TRBD2 (6 bases each). This CDR3 spans 15 amino acids. The germline V and J ends were trimmed by 2 bases and 5 bases, with 13 bases remaining between them. CDR1 is SGHNT and CDR2 is YYREEE in the germline V gene (reference sequence). As DNA, the CDR3 is TGTGCCAGCAGCTTTAATGGGGGGCTTACCGGGGAGCTGTTTTTT. Amino acid sequence: CASSFNGGLTGELFF.

The chain links TRBV18 to TRBJ2-7; a possible D gene is TRBD1 (5 bases). The CDR3 consists of 13 residues. In germline, CDR1 is KGHSH, CDR2 LQKENI. V shed 1 base and J shed 5 bases, with 9 bases lying between them. The DNA of the CDR3 is TGTGCCAGCTCACCACTTCCACAGGACGAGCAGTACTTC. Amino acids: CASSPLPQDEQYF.

J is TRBJ1-1 and V is TRBV5-4; 9 positions match TRBD1. Germline lookup yields CDR1 SGHNT and CDR2 YYREEE (reference sequence). J was trimmed by 5 bases and V by 5 bases; bases with no gene match: 7. CDR3 length: 14 residues. The CDR3 coding sequence is TGTGCCAGCAGACCTGACAGGGGGGTGACTGAAGCTTTCTTT. It codes for CASRPDRGVTEAFF.

This chain uses TRBV14 with TRBJ1-1, with D possibly TRBD1 on 5 matching bases. V gave up 0 bases and J gave up 11 bases, with 16 bases separating them. CDR3 length equals 14 residues. Germline CDR1 SGHDN, CDR2 FVKESK. CDR3 DNA: TGTGCCAGCAGCCAAGATCTCGAGTGGACAAGGGCTTTCTTT. It yields the protein CASSQDLEWTRAFF.

The gene calls are TRBV5-1 and TRBJ1-6; D is unclear. CDR1 and CDR2 (germline): SGHRS, YFSETQ. The CDR3 consists of 13 residues. Trimming stripped 4 bases from V and 4 bases from J, with 6 bases between. CDR3 sequence: CASSRLYNSPLHF. For the CDR3, the DNA is TGCGCCAGCAGCCGCCTGTATAATTCACCCCTCCACTTT.

The chain uses TRBV19 and TRBJ2-1; maybe TRBD2 (5 bases). The germline V gene encodes CDR1 LNHDA and CDR2 SQIVND (reference sequence). CDR3 length: 14 residues. Between the trimmed V and J ends, which lost 5 bases and 7 bases, there was a span of 15 bases. The CDR3 region has the DNA TGTGCCAGTAGTTACGACGGACCGGGGAATGAGCAGTTCTTC. Translated: CASSYDGPGNEQFF. The full variable domain, in which reference TRBV19 and TRBJ2-1 provide the parts outside the CDR3, is DGGITQSPKYLFRKEGQNVTLSCEQNLNHDAMYWYRQDPGQGLRLIYYSQIVNDFQKGDIAEGYSVSREKKESFPLTVTSAQKNPTAFYLCASSYDGPGNEQFFGPGTRLTVL.

The chain is built from TRBV7-6 and TRBJ2-7; 7 bases align to TRBD1. Germline CDR1 SGHVS, CDR2 FNYEAQ. The CDR3 contains 14 residues. J lost 3 bases, V lost 4 bases, and 6 bases had no gene match. In DNA form, the CDR3 reads TGTGCCAGCAGCTCCCCGGGACAGCTCTACGAGCAGTACTTC. It specifies CASSSPGQLYEQYF.

The V gene is TRBV6-5, the J gene TRBJ2-2, with D possibly matching TRBD1 (6 bases). Germline CDR1 is MNHEY and CDR2 is SVGAGI. The CDR3 covers 14 residues. The germline V and J ends were trimmed by 5 bases and 4 bases, with 11 bases remaining between them. CDR3 sequence: CASSPGQFTGELFF. Written as DNA, the CDR3 is TGTGCCAGCAGTCCCGGACAGTTCACCGGGGAGCTGTTTTTT.

The chain joins TRBV4-1 to TRBJ1-6, with a weak D call TRBD1 (5 bases). Germline assignment: CDR1 MGHRA and CDR2 YSYEKL. Trimming removed 2 bases from V and 6 bases from J, with 14 bases in between. The CDR3 extends over 16 amino acids. The CDR3 region is CASSQISATVNSPLHF. The CDR3 nucleotides are TGCGCCAGCAGCCAAATCTCAGCGACAGTTAATTCACCCCTCCACTTT.

This clone was found once. This chain uses TRBV5-1 with TRBJ1-5, with D unresolved. Trimming left V 5 bases short and J 5 bases short, with 17 bases between. CDR1 is SGHRS, CDR2 YFSETQ, per germline. The CDR3 runs 15 residues. The CDR3 loop is CASRAGPAKDQPQHF. The CDR3 DNA reads TGCGCCAGCAGGGCCGGGCCCGCCAAAGATCAGCCCCAGCATTTT.